This entry is about one T cell receptor beta chain. No antigen is known for it. Controls came from buffy coats of healthy blood donors. The survey-level immunoSEQ assay was used. Here immunoSEQ multiplex PCR was the method, and the copy in TCRdb shows in-frame clones only, minus some. In the table there are about 40,000 clones, roughly 81% of which are singletons. Germline trimming cut 0 bases from V and 4 bases from J; bases unmatched to any gene: 9. CDR3 length equals 17 residues. CDR1 and CDR2 from the germline V gene are SGHRS and YFSETQ. The data originate from a study of STAT5B mutations in CD4+ large granular lymphocyte leukemia. General study findings and limits: 8/27 top patient clones versus 2/35 control clones were TRBV06-family.

This rearrangement joins TRBV5-1 to TRBJ2-3; 9 bases align to TRBD1. This sequence originates from a human donor in good health. The sequencing sample was made of CD4+ T cells from blood buffy coats. This chain's CDR3 is CASSLGGDRVNADTQYF. The DNA of the CDR3 is TGCGCCAGCAGCTTGGGGGGGGACAGGGTTAACGCAGATACGCAGTATTTT.